Only a few counts were recorded for the clone carrying this T cell receptor (beta chain). The germline V gene encodes CDR1 SGHVS and CDR2 FQNEAQ. Trimming took 1 base from V and 4 from J; bases not matched to a gene: 15. The CDR3 sequence is 18 residues long. This record comes from a study of spatial heterogeneity in lung cancer. The wider study: Researchers sequenced follow-up PBMC samples if they had them, and these came a median of roughly two years after resection.

The time point: blood at routine non-recurrence follow-up after resection. Whole RNA obtained from tumor, nontumor lung or frozen PBMC underwent sequencing without sorting. A single record per CDR3 protein comes from TCRdb applying MiXCR to the 5' RACE reads. The table records 95,000 to 130,000 distinct CDR3 sequences, 12% of them present only once. The material sequenced was PBMCs, taken at follow-up. The chain is built from TRBV7-8 and TRBJ1-1, with 7 bases fitting TRBD1. The TCR comes from a male donor with early-stage non-small cell lung cancer. CDR3 residues: CASSLEGGGGGRGTEAFF. The CDR3 region has the DNA TGTGCCAGCAGCTTAGAAGGCGGAGGGGGCGGACGCGGCACTGAAGCTTTCTTT.